Listed below are T cell receptor beta chains from one sample, sequenced in a study of Ad26.COV2.S vaccination and SARS-CoV-2 variants. TCRdb's table, derived via immunoSEQ multiplex PCR, lists solely in-frame clones and lacks some. The sample contains roughly 510,000 clones, around nine tenths of which appear only once. The starting material was peripheral blood, obtained in a trial of Ad26.COV2.S vaccine versus placebo. Receptors were obtained from a person between 18 and 65 years old who received the Ad26.COV2.S COVID-19 vaccine or a placebo. CDR3s leave out the opening cysteine and the closing phenylalanine or tryptophan. Clone size, where shown, is once, few, many, or a class for clones that have expanded.

v_call clone_size cdr3_aa
TRBV6-5 . ASRILLGYEQY
TRBV28 . ASSWPSGGIPTGELF
TRBV7-9 . ASSSGGAGNTIY
TRBV11-2 . ASKSGGSAGPPYEQY
TRBV28 . ASRTTDPGGDGYT
TRBV19 . ASRQASGANVLT
TRBV5-4 . ASSFGTRASYEQY
TRBV11-2 few ASSRGMWLDGETQY
TRBV7-2 . ASSLGMGNTIY
TRBV19 few ASSGDTYQPQH
TRBV14 . ASSQLRGTGYEQY
TRBV9 once ASSVGGAVVGETQY
TRBV30 . AWSGNQETQY
TRBV6-2/TRBV6-3 . ASSYFFRVRPGQEPYEQY
TRBV7-3 few ASSSSPYEQY
TRBV5-5 . ASSLGQGLYEQY
TRBV9 once ASSPTTGTGTYNEQF
TRBV2 . ASPLKGTDTQY
TRBV7-9 . ASSLDPRPYEQY
TRBV9 . ASSPRTSGRLSYNEQF
TRBV12-3/TRBV12-4 . ASSPYENSPLH
TRBV7-2 . ASSLGAGSIGNEQF
TRBV28 . ASSSSPGLSGNTIY
TRBV6-5 . ASSLKASGYYNEQF
TRBV11-2 once ASRGGYSNTEAF
TRBV6-6 . ASSYSGQATTVDT
TRBV27 . ASSMTSGTLWANVLT
TRBV30 . AWRWSSGNTIY
TRBV19 . ASSSIALYGELF